Each of the 6 T cell receptor beta chains below was sequenced from the same sample in a study of naive and memory T cell subsets. Findings and caveats of the study: Possibly reflecting memory cells re-expressing CD45RA, a few larger clonotypes occurred in naive repertoires, especially CD8.

Two oligonucleotides, mixed equimolar, formed the beta constant-region primer covering TRBC1 and TRBC2. Four rounds of PCR amplified the ligated cDNA using nested alpha and beta constant-region primers plus SP2. TCRdb re-derived calls from the UMI-ligation and nested PCR reads in MiXCR, one entry per CDR3 protein. The data contain about 140,000 distinct CDR3 sequences, under 25% of them singletons. Their cognate antigens are unknown. The sample was naive CD8+ T cells from blood. Source of these receptors: a human donor in good health.

This clonotype was observed a few times. The rearrangement links TRBV4-2 to TRBJ2-7; 10 bases are shared with TRBD1. The CDR3 covers 15 residues. CDR1 and CDR2 (germline): LGHNA, YNFKEQ. Trimming took 5 bases from V and 1 from J; bases not matched to a gene: 5. In nucleotides, the CDR3 is TGTGCCAGCAGCGGGGCGGGACAGGGGTCCTACGAGCAGTACTTC. This encodes CASSGAGQGSYEQYF.

The chain carries TRBV7-9 and TRBJ2-5; weak D call: TRBD2 (5 bases). Germline assignment: CDR1 SEHNR and CDR2 FQNEAQ (reference sequence). V was clipped by 1 base and J by 4 bases, with 13 bases between them. There are 15 residues in the CDR3. DNA of the CDR3: TGTGCCAGCAGCTTAGAGACACTAGTGGGAGAGACCCAGTACTTC. It encodes CASSLETLVGETQYF.

V usage is TRBV4-3 and J usage is TRBJ2-3; 8 nucleotides align to TRBD2. This CDR3 contains 18 residues. From germline, CDR1 is LGHNA and CDR2 YSLEER. V was pared by 0 bases and J by 4 bases, with 12 bases of the junction left unmatched. The CDR3 spells CASSQDTASGSFADTQYF. The CDR3 DNA reads TGCGCCAGCAGCCAAGATACTGCAAGCGGGAGTTTCGCAGATACGCAGTATTTT.

The rearrangement joins TRBV4-1 to TRBJ1-4; D gene unclear. Looked up from germline, CDR1 is MGHRA and CDR2 is YSYEKL. This CDR3 is built from 16 residues. V shed 1 base and J shed 0 bases, with 9 bases lying between them. This chain's CDR3 is CASSQGEGTTNEKLFF. CDR3 nucleotide sequence: TGCGCCAGCAGCCAAGGGGAAGGGACAACTAATGAAAAACTGTTTTTT.

This clonotype was picked up a small number of times. The chain couples TRBV29-1 to TRBJ2-7; D gene uncertain. V gave up 5 bases and J gave up 0 bases, with 11 bases separating them. This CDR3 has 13 amino acids. Germline assignment: CDR1 SQVTM and CDR2 ANQGSEA. CDR3 nucleotides: TGCAGCGTTTTGATTGCCAGCTCCTACGAGCAGTACTTC. Translated: CSVLIASSYEQYF.

The V call is TRBV19, the J call TRBJ2-5; TRBD1 aligns across 7 bases. Germline V gives CDR1 LNHDA, CDR2 SQIVND (reference sequence). The V segment lost 5 bases and the J segment 5 bases; nucleotides outside the gene matches: 11. This CDR3 has 15 residues. The DNA for the CDR3 is TGTGCCAGTAGTCAGAGGGGTACAGGGGCGGAGACCCAGTACTTC. It yields the protein CASSQRGTGAETQYF.